This entry lists 28 T cell receptor beta chains sequenced from one sample in a study of T cells expressing NK-cell markers. Reprocessing the 5' RACE reads, TCRdb reports a single entry for every CDR3 protein and omits DNA. The repertoire shows some 460,000 distinct CDR3 sequences; the top ten hold about 1.5%. Sequencing used blood T cells: a sorted CD56 or NKG2C T cell subset, CD4+ or CD8+ T cells, or bulk PBMC T cells (not recorded which). These receptor sequences come from a woman aged 45-65 years in good health.

The CDR3 region is CASSQRQKVALDTQYF. This rearrangement joins TRBV5-6 to TRBJ2-3; absent DNA, TCRdb's TRBD1 call cannot be checked. The CDR3 contains 16 residues. Germline V gene data show CDR1 as SGHDT and CDR2 as YYEEEE.

The V call is TRBV12-3 or TRBV12-4, the J call TRBJ2-2; TCRdb gives TRBD1 as the D gene, but with no DNA this cannot be confirmed. This CDR3 spans 17 amino acids. CDR3: CASSLATGTGGTGELFF.

The chain employs TRBV27 and TRBJ1-2; lacking DNA, the TRBD1 call made by TCRdb goes unchecked. The CDR3 runs to 16 residues. The germline gives CDR1 MNHEY, CDR2 SMNVEV (reference sequence). CDR3: CASSPGGYAANYGYTF.

The chain combines TRBV19 with TRBJ2-5; the TRBD1 assignment by TCRdb is unverifiable without DNA. Germline CDR1 is LNHDA and CDR2 is SQIVND (reference sequence). The CDR3 consists of 16 residues. The CDR3 sequence is CASSMRGQALGKTQYF.

The chain employs TRBV19 and TRBJ2-3; the TCRdb D gene call, TRBD2, has no DNA to confirm it. This CDR3 has 16 residues. In germline, CDR1 is LNHDA, CDR2 SQIVND (reference sequence). The chain's CDR3 is CASSPQGLADSDTQYF.

The CDR3 sequence: CASSFSSLAGDDTDTQYF. V gene TRBV7-9 combines with J gene TRBJ2-3; TCRdb's assignment of TRBD2 cannot be checked, as there is no DNA. Germline CDR1 and CDR2: SEHNR and FQNEAQ (reference sequence). This CDR3 spans 18 amino acids.

The chain couples TRBV20-1 to TRBJ1-2; checking the TCRdb D call of TRBD1 is not possible without DNA. Germline assignment: CDR1 DFQATT and CDR2 SNEGSKA (reference sequence). This CDR3 has 14 amino acids. The CDR3 sequence is CSATVTGEKYGYTF.

The chain links TRBV18 to TRBJ2-1; absent DNA, TCRdb's TRBD2 call cannot be checked. The CDR3 runs 16 residues. Germline CDR1 is KGHSH and CDR2 is LQKENI. CDR3 sequence reads: CASSRSSLAGAPEQFF.

This chain uses TRBV6-5 with TRBJ1-1; TCRdb selects TRBD1, and the lack of DNA leaves this call unchecked. CDR3 length: 15 amino acids. Germline V lookup: CDR1 MNHEY, CDR2 SVGAGI. The CDR3 loop is CASRGQGIGNTEAFF.

The chain employs TRBV20-1 and TRBJ1-5; TCRdb outputs TRBD1, but without DNA this stays unchecked. Germline V gives CDR1 DFQATT, CDR2 SNEGSKA (reference sequence). The CDR3 has 13 residues. CDR3 region: CSAPSGAGQPQHF.

The chain couples TRBV6-1 to TRBJ2-6; with no DNA, the TCRdb D assignment of TRBD1 cannot be verified. The CDR3 has 14 amino acids. Germline lookup yields CDR1 MNHNS and CDR2 SASEGT. CDR3 region: CASGQVAGANVLTF.

The rearrangement uses TRBV29-1 and TRBJ2-6; lacking DNA, the TRBD2 call made by TCRdb goes unchecked. The CDR3 runs to 17 residues. Germline lookup yields CDR1 SQVTM and CDR2 ANQGSEA. CDR3 in amino acids: CSVGSLAGSTGANVLTF.

V usage is TRBV10-3 and J usage is TRBJ1-1; TCRdb outputs TRBD1, but without DNA this stays unchecked. The CDR3 consists of 12 residues. From germline, CDR1 is ENHRY and CDR2 SYGVKD. The CDR3 spells CAIGPVDTEAFF.

This rearrangement joins TRBV12-3 or TRBV12-4 to TRBJ2-7; as DNA is missing, the TRBD2 call by TCRdb cannot be tested. The CDR3 length is 14 residues. CDR3 region: CASARTSGSYEQYF.

This rearrangement joins TRBV29-1 to TRBJ2-5; the TCRdb D gene call, TRBD2, has no DNA to confirm it. The CDR3 length is 17 residues. Germline V lookup: CDR1 SQVTM, CDR2 ANQGSEA. CDR3 in amino acids: CSAIPRTKREVSETQYF.

The chain has TRBV7-9 and TRBJ2-3; TCRdb's assignment of TRBD1 cannot be checked, as there is no DNA. The CDR3 has 16 amino acids. Germline V CDR1 and CDR2: SEHNR, FQNEAQ (reference sequence). CDR3 region: CASSPLDRVNTDTQYF.

The chain couples TRBV5-5 to TRBJ2-1; no DNA is available, so the TRBD2 call from TCRdb remains unchecked. CDR1 SGHKS and CDR2 YYEKEE come from the germline V gene (reference sequence). The CDR3 length is 17 residues. This chain's CDR3 is CASSSTSGGRGYNEQFF.

This chain uses TRBV11-1 with TRBJ2-4. The germline gives CDR1 SGHAT, CDR2 FQDESV (reference sequence). CDR3 length: 16 residues. The CDR3 here is CASSLETGWAKNIQYF.

The CDR3 region is CASSLLRGEAFF. The J gene is TRBJ1-1, the V gene TRBV18. Germline V gene data show CDR1 as KGHSH and CDR2 as LQKENI. CDR3 length: 12 residues.

The chain uses TRBV12-3 or TRBV12-4 and TRBJ2-7; absent DNA, TCRdb's TRBD1 call cannot be checked. CDR3 length: 13 residues. CDR3 amino acids: CASRSATGYEQYF.

The V gene is TRBV4-2, the J gene TRBJ1-2; the D call of TRBD1 rests on TCRdb alone, since no DNA is present to check it. Germline V lookup: CDR1 LGHNA, CDR2 YNFKEQ. The CDR3 has 14 amino acids. CDR3 in amino acids: CASSQDPQGHGYTF.

V is TRBV29-1 and J is TRBJ2-1; absent DNA, TCRdb's TRBD1 call cannot be checked. The germline CDR1 and CDR2 sequences are SQVTM and ANQGSEA. The CDR3 is made up of 11 amino acids. The CDR3 sequence is CSVRTGFEQFF.

This chain connects TRBV6-5 to TRBJ2-2; the TCRdb call, TRBD2, lacks DNA for checking. This CDR3 has 13 residues. The germline gives CDR1 MNHEY, CDR2 SVGAGI. The CDR3 sequence: CASKGRGAGELFF.

The chain uses TRBV12-3 or TRBV12-4 and TRBJ2-4; TCRdb's D gene call, TRBD2, goes unchecked for lack of DNA. CDR3 length: 14 residues. The CDR3 spells CASSPRRHENIQYF.

The V call is TRBV5-1, the J call TRBJ2-3; TCRdb selects TRBD2, and the lack of DNA leaves this call unchecked. The CDR3 contains 15 residues. Looked up from germline, CDR1 is SGHRS and CDR2 is YFSETQ. CDR3 amino acids: CASKNLAGSTDTQYF.

This sequence joins TRBV6-1 and TRBJ2-5. This CDR3 is 13 amino acids long. Germline lookup yields CDR1 MNHNS and CDR2 SASEGT. CDR3 residues: CASGFGQQETQYF.

The CDR3: CASSSSGPEKLFF. This chain uses TRBV7-3 with TRBJ1-4. This CDR3 spans 13 amino acids. Germline V gene sequence: CDR1 SGHTA, CDR2 FQGTGA.

The V call is TRBV25-1, the J call TRBJ1-1. CDR3 size: 13 residues. From germline, CDR1 is MGHDK and CDR2 SYGVNS. The CDR3 protein is CASSGTGPHGAFF.